This TCR beta chain appears in the sequencing data of a study of cytomegalovirus exposure and HLA in healthy donors. Turning to this clone: The antigen is unknown.

Study-level points and caveats: The authors reported that TCR beta sequences could predict HLA-A and HLA-B alleles. These predictions were accurate for most subjects in the first cohort. A later analysis linked a missense variant in DCLRE1C to the trimming of TCR beta V and J genes.

The ends were cut back, 6 bases at V and 10 bases at J, with 15 bases in the middle. CDR1 and CDR2 from the germline V gene are MNHEY and SVGAGI. This CDR3 has 13 amino acids. PCR primers comprised 60 Vbeta and 13 Jbeta primers. Sequenced by immunoSEQ multiplex PCR; TCRdb stores in-frame clones only, minus some. The top ten hold approximately 6.4% of the sample, which has some 96,000 clones, about 75% seen once. This sequence joins TRBV6-5 and TRBJ1-4, with a weak D call TRBD1 (5 bases). This receptor was taken from a middle-aged man in good health and CMV-seropositive. What was sequenced was PBMCs. DNA for the CDR3: TGTGCCAGCAGCCTGGGGCAGTATGGAAAACTGTTTTTT. Its protein is CASSLGQYGKLFF.